This TCR beta chain was profiled in a study of a mutant IDH1 vaccine in newly diagnosed glioma. Study-wide background: Vaccines began 4-6 weeks after radiotherapy alone, or with temozolomide cycles. Before enrollment, the patients had been treated with radiotherapy alone, temozolomide alone, or both together. Most of them had received both.

Time point here: week 35, safety follow-up. The study gave 300 ug of mutant IDH1 20-mer peptide per vaccine dose, with topical imiquimod. New astrocytomas of WHO grade 3 or 4 that were IDH1-mutant and ATRX-lost were found in the donors. As concerns this clone: Its antigen is still unknown.

There are 14 residues in the CDR3. Trimming took 5 bases from V and 5 from J; bases not matched to a gene: 8. Germline CDR1 and CDR2: MNHEY and SMNVEV (reference sequence). Profiled with immunoSEQ multiplex PCR; TCRdb holds only in-frame clones, not every one. The sample lists over 25,000 clones; under 85% were seen once. Regarding the study as a whole: Apparently unrelated to pseudoprogression were changes in the top peripheral T cell clonotypes.

V usage is TRBV27 and J usage is TRBJ1-1; 7 bases agree with TRBD1. The source is a woman under 40 with glioma. Some clones in this sample may be carry-over from other donors' samples. This sample comprised PBMCs, obtained from a glioma patient whose treatment included an IDH1 peptide vaccine. CDR3 amino acids: CASSPRRGGTEAFF. For the CDR3, the DNA is TGTGCCAGCAGTCCGCGCAGGGGGGGGACTGAAGCTTTCTTT.